Listed here are 8 T cell receptor beta chains from one sample, sequenced in a study of blood T cell repertoires in COVID-19. The table came from immunoSEQ multiplex PCR; TCRdb's copy has only in-frame clones and leaves some out. The sample holds fewer than 250,000 clones; roughly 80% are singletons and the top ten take approximately 4.8%. Sequencing used PBMCs or T cells enriched from blood (not recorded which). The receptor set was obtained from a woman aged 45-65 years who had been exposed to COVID-19.

V usage is TRBV3-1 (or the pseudogene TRBV3-2) and J usage is TRBJ2-7; the match to TRBD2 covers 8 bases. Germline CDR1 is LGHDT and CDR2 is YNNKEL (reference sequence). The CDR3 is 15 residues long. J lost 5 bases, V lost 4 bases, and 10 bases had no gene match. The CDR3 DNA follows: TGTGCCAGCAGCCGAGGGTTGGCGGGGGGCCACGAGCAGTACTTC. Translation gives CASSRGLAGGHEQYF.

The chain combines TRBV7-2 with TRBJ2-6, with D unclear. Germline V gives CDR1 SGHTA, CDR2 FQGNSA. This CDR3 is built from 15 residues. Trimming pared 5 bases from V and 2 bases from J, leaving 10 bases between. CDR3 DNA: TGTGCCAGCAGCAACCTTAGCCCTGGGGCCAACGTCCTGACTTTC. This gives the protein CASSNLSPGANVLTF.

The J gene is TRBJ2-3, the V gene TRBV19; the match to TRBD1 covers 7 bases. V lost 9 bases to trimming and J lost 4 bases; unmatched junction nucleotides: 16. The CDR3 runs to 16 residues. Germline loops: CDR1 LNHDA, CDR2 SQIVND (reference sequence). Here the CDR3 DNA reads TGTGCCAGCAGCCCTCAGGGGGTGTTGGTTTCAGATACGCAGTATTTT. It specifies CASSPQGVLVSDTQYF.

The V and J genes are TRBV30 and TRBJ1-1, with 9 positions matching TRBD1. This CDR3 is 14 amino acids long. Germline values: CDR1 GTSNPN, CDR2 SVGIG (reference sequence). V shed 2 bases and J 4 bases; nucleotides not matched to a gene: 5. This CDR3 is CAWSSGQGSTEAFF. CDR3 coding DNA: TGTGCCTGGAGTTCCGGACAGGGGTCCACTGAAGCTTTCTTT. Full variable domain (rest looked up from reference TRBV30 and TRBJ1-1): SQTIHQWPATLVQPVGSPLSLECTVEGTSNPNLYWYRQAAGRGLQLLFYSVGIGQISSEVPQNLSASRPQDRQFILSSKKLLLSDSGFYLCAWSSGQGSTEAFFGQGTRLTVV.

This clone was picked up one time. The chain joins TRBV6-2 or TRBV6-3 to TRBJ1-2; weak D call: TRBD1 (6 bases). The CDR3 covers 13 residues. CDR1 is MNHEY and CDR2 is SVGEGT in the germline V gene. V was cut by 4 bases and J by 2 bases, with 8 bases left in between. The CDR3 reads CASSLGANYGYTF. The CDR3 region has the DNA TGTGCCAGCAGTTTGGGGGCAAACTATGGCTACACCTTC.

The V gene is TRBV19, the J gene TRBJ2-4, with TRBD1 identical over 8 bases. The V and J ends lost 5 bases and 3 bases, in that order; junction bases with no gene match: 3. Per germline, CDR1 LNHDA and CDR2 SQIVND (reference sequence). CDR3 length: 14 amino acids. CDR3 region: CASSPDRDKNIQYF. The CDR3 region has the DNA TGTGCCAGTAGTCCGGACAGGGACAAAAACATTCAGTACTTC.

The chain links TRBV4-2 to TRBJ2-3, with 9 bases aligning to TRBD2. There are 15 residues in the CDR3. Germline V gene sequence: CDR1 LGHNA, CDR2 YNFKEQ. After removal of 4 bases from V and 4 bases from J, the junction contained 6 bases not matched to a gene. The CDR3 DNA follows: TGTGCCAGCAGCCTCAAGAGCGGGGGGTCAGATACGCAGTATTTT. Amino acids: CASSLKSGGSDTQYF.

The gene calls are TRBV28 and TRBJ1-2; a possible D gene is TRBD1 (5 bases). CDR1 and CDR2 from the germline V gene are MDHEN and SYDVKM. The CDR3 runs to 13 residues. Trimming cost V 6 bases and J 2 bases, with 10 bases left between them. This CDR3 is CASRWQGNYGYTF. CDR3 sequence (DNA): TGTGCCAGCAGATGGCAGGGCAACTATGGCTACACCTTC.